The clone carrying this T cell receptor beta chain came up many times. The target antigen is unknown. Germline V gene sequence: CDR1 SQVTM, CDR2 ANQGSEA. This CDR3 is 12 amino acids long. Trimming shortened V by 7 bases and J by 0 bases, and 9 bases separated the two germline ends. The data are from a study of naive and memory T cell subsets. Study-wide results and caveats: Possibly reflecting memory cells re-expressing CD45RA, a few larger clonotypes occurred in naive repertoires, especially CD8.

An equimolar mix of two oligonucleotides served as the beta constant-region primer for TRBC1 and TRBC2. Ligated cDNA was amplified by four rounds of PCR with nested alpha and beta constant-region primers and SP2. TCRdb recomputed calls from the UMI-ligation and nested PCR reads with MiXCR, one row per CDR3 protein. The sample contains 150,000 or so distinct CDR3 sequences, under 25% of which appear only once. The chain carries TRBV29-1 and TRBJ1-1; D unclear. The source material was naive CD4+ T cells from blood. This clonotype was sampled from a human donor in good health. The CDR3 spells CSGVFMNTEAFF. In DNA, the CDR3 is TGCAGCGGGGTATTCATGAACACTGAAGCTTTCTTT.